These 13 T cell receptor beta chains came from one sample sequenced in a study of shared clonotypes between healthy human individuals. The assay was immunoSEQ multiplex PCR, and TCRdb's table has in-frame clones only and misses some. Of 2 million to 2.5 million clones in the sample, approximately 90% were seen once. Sequenced: naive CD4+ T cells from PBMCs. Subset given: CD45RA+ positively selected. The receptor set was obtained from a man aged 18 to 35 in good health. Some clones in this sample may be carry-over from other donors' samples.

The chain combines TRBV5-1 with TRBJ1-2; D is unresolved. Deletions cut 0 bases from V and 8 bases from J, with 2 bases between. The CDR3 spans 10 residues. From germline, CDR1 is SGHRS and CDR2 YFSETQ. The CDR3 DNA is TGCGCCAGCAGCTTGGAAGGCTACACCTTC. Protein product: CASSLEGYTF.

The chain joins TRBV4-2 to TRBJ2-1; D assignment may be TRBD1 or TRBD2 (5 bases each). Trimming stripped 6 bases from V and 6 bases from J, with 18 bases between. The CDR3 runs to 15 residues. CDR1 LGHNA and CDR2 YNFKEQ come from the germline V gene. Written as DNA, the CDR3 is TGTGCCAGCAGGCCGACGGCTCGGGGCAGCAATGAGCAGTTCTTC. This translates into CASRPTARGSNEQFF.

The chain uses TRBV19 and TRBJ1-2, with no clear D. Germline CDR1 and CDR2: LNHDA and SQIVND (reference sequence). The CDR3 is 17 amino acids. Trimming took off 5 bases at V and 3 bases at J, with 22 bases between the two ends. CDR3: CASSSPGGRTLHYGYTF. CDR3 bases: TGTGCCAGTAGTTCCCCAGGCGGTAGAACCCTTCACTATGGCTACACCTTC. The full variable domain, with the rest looked up from reference TRBV19 and TRBJ1-2, is DGGITQSPKYLFRKEGQNVTLSCEQNLNHDAMYWYRQDPGQGLRLIYYSQIVNDFQKGDIAEGYSVSREKKESFPLTVTSAQKNPTAFYLCASSSPGGRTLHYGYTFGSGTRLTVV.

V gene TRBV7-2 combines with J gene TRBJ2-2, with TRBD2 as a possible D gene (6 bases). Trimming removed 9 bases at V and 6 bases at J, with 11 bases between. CDR1 SGHTA and CDR2 FQGNSA come from the germline V gene. This CDR3 region has 12 residues. CDR3 nucleotide sequence: TGTGCCAGTCAATCGGGAGCCGGGGAGCTGTTTTTT. It codes for CASQSGAGELFF.

V usage is TRBV19 and J usage is TRBJ2-7; D is perhaps TRBD2 (6 bases). The CDR3 has 15 amino acids. Trimming removed 7 bases at V and 2 bases at J, with 18 bases between. The germline CDR1 and CDR2 sequences are LNHDA and SQIVND (reference sequence). The CDR3 sequence is CASTRGTGLTYEQYF. DNA of the CDR3: TGTGCCAGTACCCGGGGGACGGGACTTACCTACGAGCAGTACTTC.

DNA of the CDR3: TGCGCCAGCAGCTTGTCAAGTTCAGGTCTGAACACTGAAGCTTTCTTT. Translation gives CASSLSSSGLNTEAFF. The genes are TRBV5-1 and TRBJ1-1; D is ambiguous. Germline V CDR1 and CDR2: SGHRS, YFSETQ. V was cut by 1 base and J by 0 bases, with 13 bases left in between. This CDR3 region has 16 residues.

The chain is built from TRBV2 and TRBJ1-1; D is possibly TRBD1 (5 bases). V was pared by 5 bases and J by 1 base, with 14 bases between. From germline, CDR1 is SNHLY and CDR2 FYNNEI. The CDR3 runs 15 residues. DNA of the CDR3: TGTGCCAGCAGTCAATCCGGGACTGCGAACACTGAAGCTTTCTTT. Protein: CASSQSGTANTEAFF.

V is TRBV29-1 and J is TRBJ2-7; 8 bases agree with TRBD1. Germline loops: CDR1 SQVTM, CDR2 ANQGSEA. The CDR3 spans 17 residues. The J segment lost 2 bases and the V segment lost 4 bases, leaving 16 bases of the junction unmatched. The CDR3 DNA sequence: TGCAGCGTTGGTGGCAGGGGGCTAGCAAAGGGACCCTACGAGCAGTACTTC. Amino acid sequence: CSVGGRGLAKGPYEQYF.

V usage is TRBV25-1 and J usage is TRBJ2-2; D not resolved. Trimming stripped 8 bases from V and 5 bases from J, with 6 bases between. The CDR3 runs to 11 residues. Germline-derived CDR1 and CDR2 are MGHDK and SYGVNS. The CDR3 nucleotides are TGTGCCAGCTCGGTGACCGGGGAGCTGTTTTTT. It codes for CASSVTGELFF.

Of note for this clone: The identical CDR3 is also encoded by other nucleotide sequences in the sample. This chain uses TRBV7-9 with TRBJ1-3, with a weak D call TRBD1 (5 bases). Germline-derived CDR1 and CDR2 are SEHNR and FQNEAQ (reference sequence). V lost 0 bases and J lost 0, with 6 bases in between. The CDR3 loop spans 15 amino acids. The DNA of the CDR3 is TGTGCCAGCAGCTTAGCGGGGGGCTCTGGAAACACCATATATTTT. Its protein product is CASSLAGGSGNTIYF.

The rearrangement joins TRBV29-1 to TRBJ2-7; 10 bases are a match to TRBD1. Per the germline V gene, CDR1 is SQVTM and CDR2 is ANQGSEA. The CDR3 length is 14 residues. Unmatched junction bases numbered 4, after V lost 4 bases and J lost 1 base. The CDR3 spells CSVVQGQGSYEQYF. In nucleotides, the CDR3 is TGCAGCGTTGTCCAGGGACAGGGGTCCTACGAGCAGTACTTC.

This chain joins TRBV6-5 and TRBJ1-6, with 7 positions matching TRBD1. Per germline, CDR1 MNHEY and CDR2 SVGAGI. The V and J ends lost 2 bases and 5 bases, in that order; junction bases with no gene match: 3. CDR3 length: 15 residues. The CDR3 reads CASSYRGQNNSPLHF. DNA of the CDR3: TGTGCCAGCAGTTACCGGGGACAGAATAATTCACCCCTCCACTTT.

V is TRBV11-2 and J is TRBJ2-1, with unresolved D. Per germline, CDR1 SGHAT and CDR2 FQNNGV. The CDR3 runs to 16 residues. V dropped 1 base and J dropped 5 bases, with 15 bases sitting between them. CDR3 in DNA: TGTGCCAGCAGCTTAGGAAGGGCGGCATCAAACAATGAGCAGTTCTTC. Translating it yields CASSLGRAASNNEQFF.